This TCR beta chain was recovered during a study of shared clonotypes between healthy human individuals. The assay ran at deep level. Repertoires were generated with immunoSEQ multiplex PCR, while TCRdb's copy carries only in-frame clones and drops some. The sample lists under 200,000 clones, approximately 95% occurring once. The CDR3 is 16 amino acids. The V gene's germline CDR1 is MNHNY and CDR2 SVGAGI (reference sequence). Trimming cost V 2 bases and J 3 bases, with 14 bases left between them. The TCR originated in a woman aged 25 to 39 in good health. Sequencing was done on a sample of naive CD4+ T cells sorted from blood. Subset in this sample: CD45RA+ positively selected. The chain couples TRBV6-6 to TRBJ1-5; D perhaps matches TRBD1 (6 bases). The chain's CDR3 is CASSYTQGSDNQPQHF. The CDR3 nucleotides are TGTGCCAGCAGTTACACCCAGGGGTCTGACAATCAGCCCCAGCATTTT.